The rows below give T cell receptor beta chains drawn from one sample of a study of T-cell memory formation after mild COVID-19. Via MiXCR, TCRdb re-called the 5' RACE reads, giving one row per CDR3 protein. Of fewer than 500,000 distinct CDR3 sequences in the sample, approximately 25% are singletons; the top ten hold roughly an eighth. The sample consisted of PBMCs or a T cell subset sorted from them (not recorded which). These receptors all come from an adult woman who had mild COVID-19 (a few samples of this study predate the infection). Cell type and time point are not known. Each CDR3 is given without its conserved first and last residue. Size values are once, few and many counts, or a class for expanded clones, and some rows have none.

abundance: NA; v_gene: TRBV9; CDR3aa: ASSVDGLAGVRTGELF
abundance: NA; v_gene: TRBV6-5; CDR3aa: ASGLLTSLEQY
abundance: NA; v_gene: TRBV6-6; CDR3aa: ASSYSSGRGGETQY
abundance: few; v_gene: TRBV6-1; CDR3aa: ASKMDVTRGNEQF
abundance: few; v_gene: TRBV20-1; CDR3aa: SARRRGRTEAF
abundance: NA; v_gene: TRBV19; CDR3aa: ASSIREGYMNTEAF
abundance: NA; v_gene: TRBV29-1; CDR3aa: SVKNQGADSPLH
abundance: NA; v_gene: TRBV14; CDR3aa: ASSSTTSYEQY
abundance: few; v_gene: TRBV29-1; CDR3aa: SVKVGGIRDEQY
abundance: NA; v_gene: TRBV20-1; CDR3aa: SAGKLAGNPYEQY
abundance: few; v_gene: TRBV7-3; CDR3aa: ASSSSQDGDTEAF
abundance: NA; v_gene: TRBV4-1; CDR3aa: ASSRRLAGGDEQF
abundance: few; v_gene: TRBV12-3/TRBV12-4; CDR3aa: ASSLAKENSPLH
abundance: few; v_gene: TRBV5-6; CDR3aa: ASKDRAYNSPLH
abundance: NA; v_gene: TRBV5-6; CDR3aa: ASSPRLSGSGHEQY
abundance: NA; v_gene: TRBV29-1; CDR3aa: SGRPNSTTNEKLF
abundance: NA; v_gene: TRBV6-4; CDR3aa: ASRRVGDSRDGYT
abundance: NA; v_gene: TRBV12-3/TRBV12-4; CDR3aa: ASSLGLAGKSETQY
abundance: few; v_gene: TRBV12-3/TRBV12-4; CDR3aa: ASSFASGRGYEQY
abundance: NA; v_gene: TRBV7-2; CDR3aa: ASSTGRTYGYT
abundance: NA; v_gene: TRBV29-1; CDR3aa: SVDRGPPANQPQH
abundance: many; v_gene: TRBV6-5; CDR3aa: ASSKTGGRTNEKLF
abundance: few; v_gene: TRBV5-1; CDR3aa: ASSATGTNTGELF
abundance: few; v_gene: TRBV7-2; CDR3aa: ASSFRNYGYT
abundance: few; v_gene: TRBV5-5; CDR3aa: ASSLEQSHNEQF
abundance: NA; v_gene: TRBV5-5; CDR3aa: ASSLNWGQVSPLH
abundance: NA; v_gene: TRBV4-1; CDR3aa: ASSHPLGETQY
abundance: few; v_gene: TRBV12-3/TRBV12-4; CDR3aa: ASSLAGLAGGSYNEQF
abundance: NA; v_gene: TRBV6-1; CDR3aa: ATDQGQPQH
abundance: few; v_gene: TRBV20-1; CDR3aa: SANDQLYEQY
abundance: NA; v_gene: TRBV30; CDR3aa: AWSPRSYGYT